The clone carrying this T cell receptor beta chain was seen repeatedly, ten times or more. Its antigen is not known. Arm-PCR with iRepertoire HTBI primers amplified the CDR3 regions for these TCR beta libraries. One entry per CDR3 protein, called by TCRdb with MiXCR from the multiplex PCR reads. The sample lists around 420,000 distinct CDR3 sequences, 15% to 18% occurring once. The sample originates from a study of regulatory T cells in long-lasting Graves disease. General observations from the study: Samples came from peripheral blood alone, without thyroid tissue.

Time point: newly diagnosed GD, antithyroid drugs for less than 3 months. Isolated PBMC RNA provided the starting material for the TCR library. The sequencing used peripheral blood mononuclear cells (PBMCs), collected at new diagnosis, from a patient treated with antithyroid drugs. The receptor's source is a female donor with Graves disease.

CDR3 sequence reads: CSARGDSSYEQYF. CDR3 in DNA: TGCAGTGCACGAGGGGACAGCTCCTACGAGCAGTACTTC. This sequence joins TRBV20-1 and TRBJ2-7, with 7 bases fitting TRBD1. Germline CDR1 DFQATT, CDR2 SNEGSKA (reference sequence). The CDR3 is 13 residues long. Unmatched junction bases numbered 5, after V lost 6 bases and J lost 0 bases.